One sample yielded the 26 T cell receptor beta chains listed below, sequenced in a study of immune characterization of retroperitoneal liposarcoma (dated by TCRdb to between 2018 and 2020). Libraries were constructed by PCR. The listed sequencing device is NextSeq 500. Starting from the raw public reads, TCRdb applied fastp trimming at Q25, assembled clones with MiXCR and retained in-frame beta chains. Rows matching on CDR3 protein sequence are summarized as one entry with the most common DNA and genes. Across this sample there are about 10,000 distinct CDR3 sequences, with 37% seen only once. The ten top clones hold roughly a tenth of the sample. The sequencing input was tumor tissue. These receptors were collected from a female donor with retroperitoneal liposarcoma.

This chain links TRBV7-8 with TRBJ2-2; TRBD2 matches at 9 bases. The CDR3 totals 15 residues. Germline V gene data show CDR1 as SGHVS and CDR2 as FQNEAQ. V shed 3 bases and J 4 bases; nucleotides not matched to a gene: 3. Written as DNA, the CDR3 is TGTGCCAGCAGCTTCGGGACTAGCTTCACCGGGGAGCTGTTTTTT. This encodes CASSFGTSFTGELFF. The variable domain in full, completed from reference TRBV7-8 and TRBJ2-2, reads GAGVSQSPRYKVAKRGQDVALRCDPISGHVSLFWYQQALGQGPEFLTYFQNEAQLDKSGLPSDRFFAERPEGSVSTLKIQRTQQEDSAVYLCASSFGTSFTGELFFGEGSRLTVL.

The J gene is TRBJ1-2, the V gene TRBV6-5, with 9 bases that match TRBD1. The CDR3 loop spans 15 amino acids. Germline CDR1 and CDR2: MNHEY and SVGAGI. V was pared by 6 bases and J by 4 bases, with 9 bases of the junction left unmatched. CDR3 DNA sequence: TGTGCCAGCAGGGTTACAGGGGGCGCGAGCTATGGCTACACCTTC. Residues: CASRVTGGASYGYTF.

The chain couples TRBV6-1 to TRBJ2-5; D call uncertain. The ends were cut back, 5 bases at V and 5 bases at J, with 3 bases in the middle. The germline V gene encodes CDR1 MNHNS and CDR2 SASEGT. The CDR3 is made up of 10 amino acids. DNA of the CDR3: TGTGCCAGCAGTCGGGAGACCCAGTACTTC. Protein product: CASSRETQYF.

The chain employs TRBV6-1 and TRBJ2-1; no firm D call. The J call may be mistaken, given a closer DNA end match to TRBJ2-7. Germline V CDR1 and CDR2: MNHNS, SASEGT. The CDR3 is 15 residues long. CDR3 DNA sequence: TGTGCCAGCAGTGAACCGCAGGCAATCTCCTACGAGCAGTACTTC. The encoded protein is CASSEPQAISYEQYF.

In regard to this clonotype: This clone may be a read error of a much larger clone one base away. J is TRBJ1-1 and V is TRBV6-5; D perhaps matches TRBD2 (5 bases). The end of the DNA is better explained by TRBJ2-1, so the J call may be wrong. Germline V lookup: CDR1 MNHEY, CDR2 SVGAGI. The CDR3 extends over 13 amino acids. The CDR3 spells CASRMGAKNIQFF. CDR3 in DNA: TGTGCCAGCAGGATGGGAGCCAAAAACATTCAGTTCTTC.

This clonotype rates as medium-sized. This chain connects TRBV7-6 to TRBJ2-2; TRBD2 might be the D (5 bases). Trimming took 5 bases from V and 5 from J, leaving 9 bases between them. There are 13 residues in the CDR3. Germline assignment: CDR1 SGHVS and CDR2 FNYEAQ. CDR3 sequence: CASSAGQTGELFF. The CDR3 DNA sequence: TGTGCCAGCAGCGCGGGTCAGACCGGGGAGCTGTTTTTT.

The chain links TRBV6-1 to TRBJ2-1; D is possibly TRBD2 (5 bases). Germline CDR1 MNHNS, CDR2 SASEGT. Trimming left V 5 bases short and J 8 bases short, with 16 bases between. This CDR3 has 14 residues. Here the CDR3 reads CASSLDSRWDEQFF. The CDR3 DNA follows: TGTGCCAGCAGTTTGGACTCCCGGTGGGATGAGCAGTTCTTC.

This chain connects TRBV6-8 to TRBJ2-2; tentative D call: TRBD1 (6 bases). Germline V lookup: CDR1 MNHGY, CDR2 SAAAGT. The V gene lost 4 bases and the J gene lost 8 bases, with 11 bases spanning the gap. The CDR3 has 13 residues. CDR3 region: CASSFDRRGELFF. The CDR3 DNA reads as TGTGCCAGCAGTTTCGACAGGCGAGGGGAGCTGTTTTTT.

The chain employs TRBV10-1 and TRBJ2-1; possibly TRBD1 or TRBD2 for D (5 bases each). The end of the DNA aligns better with TRBJ2-7, so the J call may be wrong. Germline CDR1 is WNHNN and CDR2 is SYGVQD (reference sequence). The CDR3 spans 13 residues. Here the CDR3 reads CASSAVRDREQYF. The CDR3 DNA follows: TGCGCCAGCAGTGCCGTCAGGGACCGTGAGCAGTACTTC.

This clonotype is labeled medium-sized (0.01 to 0.1%). The gene calls are TRBV7-2 and TRBJ2-1, with D uncertain. The J call is doubtful: the DNA matches TRBJ2-7 better. The CDR3 sequence is 13 residues long. Germline CDR1 reads SGHTA; CDR2 reads FQGNSA. The CDR3 DNA is TGTGCCAGCAGCTTACGCCCTCTGTTCGAGCAGTACTTC. Translation: CASSLRPLFEQYF.

This rearrangement joins TRBV27 to TRBJ2-4, with TRBD2 identical over 9 bases. There are 14 residues in the CDR3. CDR1 and CDR2 (germline): MNHEY, SMNVEV (reference sequence). Trimming took 3 bases from V and 9 from J; bases not matched to a gene: 6. The CDR3 DNA reads as TGTGCCAGCAGTTTTAGTAGCGGGAGTACCATTCAGTACTTC. Protein product: CASSFSSGSTIQYF.

This rearrangement joins TRBV6-1 to TRBJ1-5; D gene unclear. Germline lookup yields CDR1 MNHNS and CDR2 SASEGT. This CDR3 region has 15 residues. The V end was cut by 6 bases, the J end by 0 bases, with 12 bases between. The DNA for the CDR3 is TGTGCCAGCAGATACAGCACGAATAGCAATCAGCCCCAGCATTTT. It is translated as CASRYSTNSNQPQHF.

This clonotype was detected only a few times. The gene calls are TRBV27 and TRBJ2-1, with TRBD2 identical over 14 bases. CDR1 is MNHEY, CDR2 SMNVEV, per germline (reference sequence). There are 16 residues in the CDR3. The junction had 8 bases not matched to a gene; V was cut back by 6 bases and J by 7 bases. The chain's CDR3 is CASRGGLAGVGNEQFF. In DNA form, the CDR3 reads TGTGCCAGCAGAGGGGGACTAGCGGGAGTAGGGAATGAGCAGTTCTTC.

By sample fraction, this clonotype is large (0.1 to 1%). This sequence joins TRBV7-2 and TRBJ2-5, with a possible D match to TRBD2 (6 bases). The J call is doubtful: the DNA matches TRBJ2-7 better. The V gene's germline CDR1 is SGHTA and CDR2 FQGNSA. The CDR3 has 15 residues. Written as DNA, the CDR3 is TGTGCCAGCAGCCCCCGCGGGAAGGGCGCCGACGAGCAGTACTTC. Translated, it gives CASSPRGKGADEQYF.

With regard to this clonotype: A junction end diverges from the germline sequence, so it may reflect a read error. This sequence joins TRBV7-6 and TRBJ2-1; possibly TRBD1 or TRBD2 for D (7 bases each). The CDR3 loop spans 16 amino acids. Germline loops: CDR1 SGHVS, CDR2 FNYEAQ. CDR3 protein: CASSQGGGSGIDEQFF. The CDR3 DNA sequence: TGTGCTAGCAGCCAGGGGGGGGGAAGCGGGATTGATGAGCAGTTCTTC.

This clonotype came up a few times. V usage is TRBV6-1 and J usage is TRBJ1-1, with D unclear. This CDR3 comprises 13 residues. CDR1 is MNHNS and CDR2 is SASEGT in the germline V gene. V dropped 6 bases and J dropped 1 base, with 9 bases sitting between them. This CDR3 reads CASSYGGNTEAFF. DNA of the CDR3: TGTGCCAGCAGCTACGGAGGGAACACTGAAGCTTTCTTT.

This clonotype was seen more than once but under ten times. The V gene is TRBV27, the J gene TRBJ2-5; tentatively, D is TRBD1 (6 bases). Trimming shortened V by 3 bases and J by 0 bases, and 11 bases separated the two germline ends. This CDR3 region has 15 residues. CDR1 and CDR2 from the germline V gene are MNHEY and SMNVEV (reference sequence). The CDR3 sequence is CASSFGQGYQETQYF. DNA of the CDR3: TGTGCCAGCAGTTTTGGGCAGGGGTACCAAGAGACCCAGTACTTC.

The CDR3 DNA follows: TGTGCCAGCAGTGTCCCCAGTCAGGGGTTCACAGATACGCAGTATTTT. Translating gives CASSVPSQGFTDTQYF. The V gene is TRBV6-1, the J gene TRBJ2-3; TRBD1 might be the D (6 bases). V dropped 4 bases and J dropped 2 bases, with 16 bases sitting between them. The CDR3 length is 16 residues. CDR1 is MNHNS, CDR2 SASEGT, per germline.

J is TRBJ2-1 and V is TRBV6-4; D perhaps matches TRBD2 (6 bases). The germline V and J ends were trimmed by 5 bases and 4 bases, with 18 bases remaining between them. Looked up from germline, CDR1 is MRHNA and CDR2 is SNTAGT. CDR3 length equals 16 residues. CDR3 amino acids: CASSTDGTGGYNEQFF. Here the CDR3 DNA reads TGTGCCAGCAGTACCGACGGGACTGGGGGATACAATGAGCAGTTCTTC.

The chain recombines TRBV6-1 with TRBJ2-5, with D perhaps matching TRBD1 or TRBD2 (5 bases each). There are 14 residues in the CDR3. Trimming left V 8 bases short and J 2 bases short, with 15 bases between. Germline CDR1 MNHNS, CDR2 SASEGT. CDR3 protein: CASDPGRLQETQYF. DNA for the CDR3: TGTGCCAGCGATCCGGGACGGTTACAAGAGACCCAGTACTTC.

This clonotype was observed at least ten times. The chain is built from TRBV7-2 and TRBJ2-1; 11 nucleotides match TRBD2. V gave up 2 bases and J gave up 13 bases; unmatched junction bases: 10. This CDR3 has 15 amino acids. Germline lookup yields CDR1 SGHTA and CDR2 FQGNSA. The CDR3 loop reads CASSLTSGGGETQFF. The CDR3 DNA reads TGTGCCAGCAGCTTAACTAGCGGGGGCGGGGAGACCCAGTTCTTC.

The chain combines TRBV10-2 with TRBJ2-2, with 10 bases lining up with TRBD2. The junction had 10 bases not matched to a gene; V was cut back by 6 bases and J by 9 bases. Germline lookup yields CDR1 WSHSY and CDR2 SAAADI. The CDR3 has 15 amino acids. CDR3 amino acids: CASRWTSGPTRELFF. CDR3 bases: TGCGCCAGCAGATGGACTAGCGGACCTACCCGGGAGCTGTTTTTT.

This clonotype has more than one count but fewer than ten. A clone one base away is much larger, so this may be a read error. This chain connects TRBV11-2 to TRBJ2-1; 11 bases are a match to TRBD2. With the DNA end fitting TRBJ2-7 better, the J assignment may be wrong. CDR1 is SGHAT and CDR2 is FQNNGV in the germline V gene. This CDR3 spans 15 amino acids. The CDR3 DNA reads TGTGCCAGCACCCCCGGGACTAGCGGACTCAATGAGCAGTACTTC. Translation: CASTPGTSGLNEQYF.

The sample holds many counts of this clonotype. The genes are TRBV12-3 or TRBV12-4 and TRBJ2-1, with TRBD1 matching over 9 bases. The CDR3 has 14 amino acids. Trimming removed 7 bases from V and 10 bases from J; junction bases left unmatched: 11. CDR3: CASTLTGGLSEQFF. Written as DNA, the CDR3 is TGTGCCAGCACCTTGACAGGGGGGTTGAGCGAGCAGTTCTTC.

The chain couples TRBV25-1 to TRBJ2-1; 8 nucleotides match TRBD2. The V segment lost 6 bases and the J segment 6 bases; nucleotides outside the gene matches: 10. CDR1 and CDR2 from the germline V gene are MGHDK and SYGVNS. This CDR3 spans 15 amino acids. The CDR3 sequence is CASRGETSEGNEQFF. The DNA of the CDR3 is TGTGCCAGCAGAGGGGAGACTAGCGAGGGCAATGAGCAGTTCTTC.

This clonotype was detected only a few times. This chain uses TRBV7-8 with TRBJ2-5; 7 nucleotides match TRBD2. The CDR3 is made up of 15 amino acids. Germline V gene data show CDR1 as SGHVS and CDR2 as FQNEAQ. The trim removed 0 bases at V and 4 bases at J, leaving 5 bases unmatched. The CDR3 spells CASSLATGRGETQYF. The CDR3 region has the DNA TGTGCCAGCAGCTTAGCGACGGGGAGGGGAGAGACCCAGTACTTC.